This TCR beta chain is from a study of beta chain features in type 1 diabetes. Study outcomes and limitations: Among patients with Type 1 diabetes, TCRB CDR3s were moderately but significantly shorter in every one of the four CD4+ subsets.

Reverse transcription of all isolated RNA meant that expressed TCRB transcripts were sequenced. This table comes from immunoSEQ multiplex PCR, and its TCRdb copy is limited to in-frame clones, with some not included. The sample lists about 340,000 clones; 9.3% were seen once. The germline V gene has CDR1 SGDLS and CDR2 YYNGEE. The V and J ends lost 1 base and 4 bases respectively, with 10 bases between them. This CDR3 has 14 residues. This clone was seen a handful of times. Its antigen is as yet unknown. This TCR came from a man aged 30 to 39 with type 1 diabetes. The rearrangement uses TRBV9 and TRBJ2-3, with D unclear. What was sequenced was central memory CD4+ T cells from blood. CDR3: CASSVQVAADTQYF. Here the CDR3 DNA reads TGTGCCAGCAGCGTACAGGTTGCTGCAGATACGCAGTATTTT.